This T cell receptor beta chain is from a study of blood T cell repertoires in COVID-19. The CDR3 sequence is 16 residues long. Deletions cut 0 bases from V and 2 bases from J, with 13 bases between. Germline V gene sequence: CDR1 SGHNT, CDR2 YYREEE (reference sequence). The repertoire was sequenced with immunoSEQ multiplex PCR; TCRdb's copy has only in-frame clones and lacks some. This sample has more than 200,000 clones, with around 84% found just once. The chain couples TRBV5-4 to TRBJ2-3; D ambiguous. The sequence was collected from a woman between 45 and 60 years old who had recovered from COVID-19. Sequenced: PBMCs or T cells enriched from blood (not recorded which). CDR3 coding DNA: TGTGCCAGCAGCTTGGCACTGGCGGCTTCCACAGATACGCAGTATTTT. It specifies CASSLALAASTDTQYF.